This T cell receptor (beta chain) was sequenced in a study of control samples from healthy donors and cancer patients. CDR3 length equals 15 residues. Germline V gene lookup returns CDR1 SGHNT and CDR2 YYREEE (reference sequence). Unmatched junction bases numbered 4, after V lost 0 bases and J lost 4 bases. Sequencing was performed with immunoSEQ multiplex PCR; in TCRdb, only in-frame clones are kept and a portion is missing. The sample includes about 200,000 clones, roughly nine tenths of them seen just once. This receptor was obtained from a man aged 25 to 45 in good health. V usage is TRBV5-4 and J usage is TRBJ2-7, with 10 bases aligning to TRBD2. Specimen: blood. CDR3 loop: CASSLVLAGVYEQYF. The CDR3 bases are TGTGCCAGCAGCTTGGTTCTAGCGGGGGTTTACGAGCAGTACTTC. Together with reference TRBV5-4 and TRBJ2-7, the CDR3 gives the full variable domain: ETGVTQSPTHLIKTRGQQVTLRCSSQSGHNTVSWYQQALGQGPQFIFQYYREEENGRGNFPPRFSGLQFPNYSSELNVNALELDDSALYLCASSLVLAGVYEQYFGPGTRLTVT.